These 25 T cell receptor beta chains originate from one sample sequenced in a study of cytomegalovirus exposure and HLA in healthy donors. This PCR relied on a set of 60 Vbeta primers and 13 Jbeta primers. Here immunoSEQ multiplex PCR was the method, and the copy in TCRdb shows in-frame clones only, minus some. The data hold about 94,000 clones, with roughly 80% observed a single time. Sequenced sample: PBMCs. These receptors were taken from a human donor in good health.

The genes are TRBV5-4 and TRBJ2-5; D is perhaps TRBD1 (6 bases). This CDR3 is built from 14 residues. The germline V and J ends were trimmed by 1 base and 2 bases, with 9 bases remaining between them. Germline assignment: CDR1 SGHNT and CDR2 YYREEE (reference sequence). In nucleotides, the CDR3 is TGTGCCAGCAGCTTGAGCACAGGGCAAGAGACCCAGTACTTC. Translated: CASSLSTGQETQYF. Full variable domain (remainder filled in from reference TRBV5-4 and TRBJ2-5): ETGVTQSPTHLIKTRGQQVTLRCSSQSGHNTVSWYQQALGQGPQFIFQYYREEENGRGNFPPRFSGLQFPNYSSELNVNALELDDSALYLCASSLSTGQETQYFGPGTRLLVL.

V usage is TRBV29-1 and J usage is TRBJ2-1; the D gene is possibly TRBD2 (6 bases). Germline CDR1 is SQVTM and CDR2 is ANQGSEA. V lost 6 bases and J lost 6, with 15 bases in between. CDR3 size: 13 residues. The CDR3 here is CSVPKGLPNEQFF. The CDR3 DNA reads TGCAGCGTCCCCAAAGGACTACCCAATGAGCAGTTCTTC.

A note on this clone: At one end the junction does not follow the germline gene, possibly because of a read error. V is TRBV7-7 and J is TRBJ2-3; 8 nucleotides match TRBD2. CDR3 length equals 15 residues. From germline, CDR1 is SSHAT and CDR2 FNYEAQ (reference sequence). This chain's CDR3 is CASSSGGASTDTQYF. In nucleotides, the CDR3 is TGTGCTAGCAGCTCGGGGGGGGCAAGTACAGATACGCAGTATTTT.

This chain joins TRBV10-3 and TRBJ2-1; D perhaps matches TRBD1 (6 bases). Germline CDR1 reads ENHRY; CDR2 reads SYGVKD. The germline V and J ends were trimmed by 10 bases and 6 bases, with 16 bases remaining between them. The CDR3 has 13 amino acids. CDR3 sequence (DNA): TGTGCCACCTGGGACAATCAGGGCAATGAGCAGTTCTTC. As protein: CATWDNQGNEQFF.

V usage is TRBV9 and J usage is TRBJ2-1, with D unclear. Trimming stripped 0 bases from V and 7 bases from J, with 8 bases between. The CDR3 loop spans 13 amino acids. Germline V gives CDR1 SGDLS, CDR2 YYNGEE. The CDR3 is CASSVVPGNEQFF. Here the CDR3 DNA reads TGTGCCAGCAGCGTAGTTCCCGGGAATGAGCAGTTCTTC.

V is TRBV6-5 and J is TRBJ2-7, with a tentative D call TRBD1 (5 bases). The V and J ends lost 5 bases and 3 bases respectively, with 14 bases between them. CDR1 and CDR2 from the germline V gene are MNHEY and SVGAGI. The CDR3 is 14 amino acids. CDR3: CASSPRAKDYEQYF. In DNA, the CDR3 is TGTGCCAGCAGTCCCAGGGCGAAGGACTACGAGCAGTACTTC.

The chain carries TRBV5-6 and TRBJ2-2; 7 bases match TRBD1. This CDR3 contains 14 residues. Germline assignment: CDR1 SGHDT and CDR2 YYEEEE. V dropped 5 bases and J dropped 4; count of bases not matched to a gene: 5. CDR3 bases: TGTGCCAGCAGGACAGGGTGGGGCACCGGGGAGCTGTTTTTT. Translation: CASRTGWGTGELFF.

This chain connects TRBV29-1 to TRBJ2-5; possibly TRBD2 for D (5 bases). CDR1 SQVTM and CDR2 ANQGSEA come from the germline V gene. This CDR3 contains 13 residues. Trimming left V 1 base short and J 5 bases short, with 11 bases between. CDR3 residues: CSVEGGGRETQYF. The CDR3 bases are TGCAGCGTTGAAGGAGGAGGAAGGGAGACCCAGTACTTC.

This clone was recorded once. The chain has TRBV29-1 and TRBJ1-2; 9 bases agree with TRBD1. Germline V lookup: CDR1 SQVTM, CDR2 ANQGSEA. This CDR3 is built from 14 residues. V was pared by 7 bases and J by 2 bases, with 8 bases of the junction left unmatched. CDR3 loop: CSARDRATNYGYTF. DNA of the CDR3: TGCAGCGCCCGGGACAGGGCCACCAACTATGGCTACACCTTC.

The chain has TRBV5-8 and TRBJ2-7, with 8 bases that match TRBD1. J was trimmed by 6 bases and V by 2 bases; bases with no gene match: 7. CDR3 length equals 14 residues. CDR1 and CDR2 from the germline V gene are SGHTS and YDEGEE. In DNA, the CDR3 is TGTGCCAGCAGCTTCAGGCAGGGGGCAGGCGAGCAGTACTTC. The encoded protein is CASSFRQGAGEQYF.

This clone was recorded a few times. The chain couples TRBV28 to TRBJ2-2; 14 nucleotides line up with TRBD2. The trim removed 6 bases at V and 7 bases at J, leaving 13 bases unmatched. Germline CDR1 MDHEN, CDR2 SYDVKM. This CDR3 is 18 amino acids long. CDR3 sequence: CASSPDPGLAGAIGELFF. In DNA form, the CDR3 reads TGTGCCAGCAGCCCTGACCCGGGACTAGCGGGAGCAATCGGGGAGCTGTTTTTT.

J is TRBJ2-5 and V is TRBV4-2; D is undetermined. V was shortened by 0 bases and J by 4 bases, with 9 bases between the two germline ends. The CDR3 loop spans 14 amino acids. CDR1 is LGHNA, CDR2 YNFKEQ, per germline. The CDR3: CASSQDPGPETQYF. The CDR3 DNA is TGTGCCAGCAGCCAAGATCCAGGCCCAGAGACCCAGTACTTC.

The gene calls are TRBV7-8 and TRBJ2-3; no definite D call. CDR1 is SGHVS and CDR2 is FQNEAQ in the germline V gene. CDR3 length: 12 residues. V gave up 5 bases and J gave up 4 bases, with 7 bases separating them. In DNA form, the CDR3 reads TGTGCCAGCAGCCCATTTGCAGATACGCAGTATTTT. Translated: CASSPFADTQYF.

The V gene is TRBV28, the J gene TRBJ2-2; D possibly corresponds to TRBD1 (6 bases). The germline CDR1 and CDR2 sequences are MDHEN and SYDVKM. V was shortened by 4 bases and J by 7 bases, with 25 bases between the two germline ends. The CDR3 sequence is 18 residues long. DNA of the CDR3: TGTGCCAGCAGTTCCTCCGGGACAAGCCCATATTTTCACGGGGAGCTGTTTTTT. This sequence encodes CASSSSGTSPYFHGELFF. The variable domain in full, completed from reference TRBV28 and TRBJ2-2, reads DVKVTQSSRYLVKRTGEKVFLECVQDMDHENMFWYRQDPGLGLRLIYFSYDVKMKEKGDIPEGYSVSREKKERFSLILESASTNQTSMYLCASSSSGTSPYFHGELFFGEGSRLTVL.

The CDR3: CASRLSGGSSYNEQFF. CDR3 nucleotide sequence: TGCGCCAGCAGACTATCCGGGGGGAGCTCCTACAATGAGCAGTTCTTC. V is TRBV5-1 and J is TRBJ2-1, with 7 bases aligning to TRBD2. V was pared by 5 bases and J by 0 bases, with 8 bases of the junction left unmatched. Germline V gives CDR1 SGHRS, CDR2 YFSETQ. The CDR3 runs to 16 residues.

The chain combines TRBV7-9 with TRBJ2-3; D uncertain. The CDR3 extends over 14 amino acids. The germline CDR1 and CDR2 sequences are SEHNR and FQNEAQ (reference sequence). Trimming took off 4 bases at V and 2 bases at J, with 10 bases between the two ends. CDR3 in amino acids: CASSSQIYTDTQYF. CDR3 in DNA: TGTGCCAGCAGCTCCCAAATCTACACAGATACGCAGTATTTT.

The chain joins TRBV4-3 to TRBJ2-1, with TRBD2 matching over 7 bases. V dropped 2 bases and J dropped 5; count of bases not matched to a gene: 9. This CDR3 contains 16 residues. Germline lookup yields CDR1 LGHNA and CDR2 YSLEER. The CDR3, as DNA: TGCGCCAGCAGCCAATTAGGAGCTAGCGGAAACAATGAGCAGTTCTTC. This sequence encodes CASSQLGASGNNEQFF.

The chain is built from TRBV4-3 and TRBJ2-2, with 11 bases that match TRBD2. Trimming cost V 2 bases and J 3 bases; bases outside gene matches: 2. Germline V gene data show CDR1 as LGHNA and CDR2 as YSLEER. The CDR3 runs to 16 residues. In DNA, the CDR3 is TGCGCCAGCAGCCAACCGGGACTAGCGGACACCGGGGAGCTGTTTTTT. Protein: CASSQPGLADTGELFF.

This chain links TRBV6-5 with TRBJ2-5, with D possibly TRBD2 on 6 matching bases. V gave up 2 bases and J gave up 3 bases, with 13 bases separating them. Germline loops: CDR1 MNHEY, CDR2 SVGAGI. The CDR3 consists of 15 residues. In DNA form, the CDR3 reads TGTGCCAGCAGTTACAGCCCGGGACTCAAAGAGACCCAGTACTTC. Translated, it gives CASSYSPGLKETQYF.

The chain joins TRBV27 to TRBJ2-1; tentatively, D is TRBD2 (7 bases). V was pared by 6 bases and J by 4 bases, with 16 bases between. The germline V gene has CDR1 MNHEY and CDR2 SMNVEV (reference sequence). There are 15 residues in the CDR3. The DNA for the CDR3 is TGTGCCAGCAGGCGGGCGGGGGCAGGTTACAATGAGCAGTTCTTC. It is translated as CASRRAGAGYNEQFF.

The chain has TRBV29-1 and TRBJ2-1; TRBD2 agrees at 11 bases. Trimming took 5 bases from V and 0 from J; bases not matched to a gene: 3. This CDR3 is 15 amino acids long. CDR1 is SQVTM, CDR2 ANQGSEA, per germline. CDR3 protein: CSVFTSGSSYNEQFF. For the CDR3, the DNA is TGCAGCGTTTTTACTAGCGGGAGCTCCTACAATGAGCAGTTCTTC.

This clone has just one count. The same CDR3 is also encoded by other DNA sequences in this sample. V gene TRBV28 combines with J gene TRBJ2-6; 7 bases align to TRBD1. V was clipped by 5 bases and J by 0 bases; unmatched bases: 4. This CDR3 is built from 16 residues. CDR1 MDHEN and CDR2 SYDVKM come from the germline V gene. In DNA, the CDR3 is TGTGCCAGCAGTCCCGGACAGGTCTCTGGGGCCAACGTCCTGACTTTC. Its translation: CASSPGQVSGANVLTF.

This clone was observed a few times. V gene TRBV18 combines with J gene TRBJ1-4; TRBD1 aligns across 7 bases. Germline trimming cut 3 bases from V and 8 bases from J; bases unmatched to any gene: 15. Germline V CDR1 and CDR2: KGHSH, LQKENI. The CDR3 is 17 residues long. The CDR3 protein is CASSPDLEGASREKLFF. DNA for the CDR3: TGTGCCAGCTCACCTGATCTGGAGGGGGCCTCCCGGGAAAAACTGTTTTTT.

The gene calls are TRBV7-9 and TRBJ2-7; perhaps TRBD1 as D (6 bases). CDR1 is SEHNR and CDR2 is FQNEAQ in the germline V gene (reference sequence). V was pared by 3 bases and J by 5 bases, with 14 bases between. This CDR3 region has 14 residues. CDR3 amino acids: CASSFGGLQNEQYF. The CDR3 DNA reads TGTGCCAGCAGCTTTGGGGGCCTTCAGAACGAGCAGTACTTC.

This clone was seen a few times. The V and J genes are TRBV5-6 and TRBJ1-1, with D possibly matching TRBD1 (6 bases). CDR3 length equals 12 residues. V was cut by 4 bases and J by 8 bases, with 12 bases left in between. CDR1 is SGHDT and CDR2 is YYEEEE in the germline V gene. The CDR3 here is CASSTLTGEAFF. CDR3 bases: TGTGCCAGCAGCACTCTGACAGGAGAAGCTTTCTTT.